These 30 T cell receptor beta chains were all obtained from the same sample, sequenced in a study of blood T cell repertoires in COVID-19. Profiling relied on immunoSEQ multiplex PCR, and the TCRdb table lists in-frame clones only, not all of them. The table lists around 420,000 clones, approximately 86% of them singletons. The sequencing input was PBMCs or T cells enriched from blood (not recorded which). These receptors originate from a middle-aged woman with acute COVID-19.

This chain uses TRBV25-1 with TRBJ2-1; D unclear. CDR3 size: 15 residues. The ends were cut back, 3 bases at V and 1 base at J, with 10 bases in the middle. Germline lookup yields CDR1 MGHDK and CDR2 SYGVNS. The CDR3 region is CASSDLQESYNEQFF. DNA of the CDR3: TGTGCCAGCAGTGATCTGCAGGAATCCTACAATGAGCAGTTCTTC.

This clone was observed a handful of times. The gene calls are TRBV7-2 and TRBJ1-1, with 7 bases identical to TRBD1. This CDR3 is built from 14 residues. J was trimmed by 3 bases and V by 5 bases; bases with no gene match: 6. The V gene's germline CDR1 is SGHTA and CDR2 FQGNSA. This CDR3 reads CASSLRQGDTEAFF. The CDR3 nucleotides read TGTGCCAGCAGCCTCCGACAGGGTGACACTGAAGCTTTCTTT.

The CDR3 DNA is TGTGCCAGCCGACAGGCGAACACCGGGGAGCTGTTTTTT. Protein: CASRQANTGELFF. The genes are TRBV25-1 and TRBJ2-2; maybe TRBD1 (6 bases). The CDR3 covers 13 residues. V lost 8 bases to trimming and J lost 0 bases, with 7 bases between them. The germline V gene has CDR1 MGHDK and CDR2 SYGVNS.

The gene calls are TRBV11-2 and TRBJ1-2; the D gene is possibly TRBD1 (5 bases). V lost 2 bases, J lost 5 bases, and 9 bases lay in between. The CDR3 is 13 residues long. Germline assignment: CDR1 SGHAT and CDR2 FQNNGV. The CDR3 region is CASSLTGDYGYTF. CDR3 sequence (DNA): TGTGCCAGCAGCTTAACAGGCGATTATGGCTACACCTTC.

There are a few counts of this clone. V gene TRBV7-9 combines with J gene TRBJ1-1; 12 nucleotides agree with TRBD1. The trim removed 0 bases at V and 11 bases at J, leaving 7 bases unmatched. Germline assignment: CDR1 SEHNR and CDR2 FQNEAQ (reference sequence). The CDR3 sequence is 15 residues long. The CDR3 DNA is TGTGCCAGCAGCTTAGCGCTGGGACAGGGGGCGCGGGCTTTCTTT. Protein product: CASSLALGQGARAFF.

The J gene is TRBJ2-3, the V gene TRBV5-1; D not certain. The CDR3 has 13 residues. The germline V gene encodes CDR1 SGHRS and CDR2 YFSETQ. Between the trimmed V and J ends, which lost 1 base and 4 bases, there was a span of 7 bases. CDR3 protein: CASSLYPADTQYF. In DNA form, the CDR3 reads TGCGCCAGCAGCTTGTATCCGGCAGATACGCAGTATTTT.

The CDR3 DNA follows: TGTGCTAGTGGTTTTGGTCCGGGACAGGGGGCATTCGGGGAGCTGTTTTTT. Translating it yields CASGFGPGQGAFGELFF. V gene TRBV12-5 combines with J gene TRBJ2-2; 12 bases map to TRBD1. The length of the CDR3 is 17 residues. The trim removed 3 bases at V and 7 bases at J, leaving 9 bases unmatched. From germline, CDR1 is LGHNT and CDR2 FRNRAP.

This clone has only a few counts. V gene TRBV11-3 combines with J gene TRBJ2-7; 7 nucleotides align to TRBD1. This CDR3 region has 13 residues. J gave up 3 bases and V 5 bases, and 4 bases lay outside the gene matches. Germline V CDR1 and CDR2: SGHNT, YENEEA. This CDR3 reads CASSLRTGYEQYF. The CDR3 bases are TGTGCCAGCAGCCTCCGGACAGGCTACGAGCAGTACTTC.

The J gene is TRBJ2-7, the V gene TRBV5-4; a weak D match, TRBD1 (7 bases). CDR1 is SGHNT, CDR2 YYREEE, per germline (reference sequence). V was cut by 6 bases and J by 2 bases, with 12 bases left in between. This CDR3 is 13 amino acids long. The CDR3 sequence: CASNGGTAYEQYF. CDR3 bases: TGTGCCAGCAATGGCGGGACAGCCTACGAGCAGTACTTC.

This clone was counted once. V is TRBV20-1 and J is TRBJ1-4; TRBD1 is a possible D gene (6 bases). The length of the CDR3 is 11 residues. Trimming stripped 5 bases from V and 8 bases from J, with 9 bases between. Germline values: CDR1 DFQATT, CDR2 SNEGSKA (reference sequence). CDR3 DNA sequence: TGCAGTGCTCGGACAGTGGAAAAACTGTTTTTT. It specifies CSARTVEKLFF.

This clone was found once. The rearrangement uses TRBV7-9 and TRBJ2-5; no definite D call. The CDR3 covers 16 residues. CDR1 and CDR2 (germline): SEHNR, FQNEAQ (reference sequence). V was cut by 1 base and J by 4 bases, with 16 bases left in between. CDR3: CASSLGSARGSETQYF. CDR3 nucleotide sequence: TGTGCCAGCAGCTTAGGGTCGGCGCGAGGATCAGAGACCCAGTACTTC.

The V call is TRBV4-1, the J call TRBJ2-1, with D tentatively TRBD1 (5 bases). Germline values: CDR1 MGHRA, CDR2 YSYEKL. CDR3 size: 16 residues. V lost 3 bases and J 8 bases, leaving 20 bases between the germline ends. The CDR3 protein is CASSQENRQMFDEQFF. The CDR3, as DNA: TGCGCCAGCAGCCAGGAAAACAGGCAAATGTTCGATGAGCAGTTCTTC.

This chain links TRBV3-1 (or the pseudogene TRBV3-2) with TRBJ1-1, with D uncertain. Germline V lookup: CDR1 LGHDT, CDR2 YNNKEL (reference sequence). V lost 6 bases to trimming and J lost 1 base, with 6 bases between them. The CDR3 covers 12 residues. The CDR3 bases are TGTGCCAGCAGTGGGCAGAACACTGAAGCTTTCTTT. Translated: CASSGQNTEAFF.

The chain combines TRBV19 with TRBJ1-3; D is ambiguous. Trimming took 8 bases from V and 4 from J, leaving 6 bases between them. The CDR3 has 11 amino acids. Germline values: CDR1 LNHDA, CDR2 SQIVND (reference sequence). CDR3 DNA sequence: TGTGCCAGTCACAGAGGAAACACCATATATTTT. This codes for CASHRGNTIYF.

The count of this clone is one. The chain carries TRBV13 and TRBJ2-5; D possibly corresponds to TRBD1 (6 bases). Trimming pared 4 bases from V and 3 bases from J, leaving 9 bases between. This CDR3 is built from 13 residues. CDR1 is PRHDT and CDR2 is FYEKMQ in the germline V gene (reference sequence). The CDR3 DNA is TGTGCCAGCAGCTCCCGACAGGAAGAGACCCAGTACTTC. This translates into CASSSRQEETQYF.

The gene calls are TRBV2 and TRBJ1-1, with TRBD1 matching 7 bases. The CDR3 length is 14 residues. Germline assignment: CDR1 SNHLY and CDR2 FYNNEI. The J segment lost 6 bases and the V segment lost 7 bases, leaving 11 bases of the junction unmatched. The DNA of the CDR3 is TGTGCCAGCAAGGCTTCAGGGGGTAAGGCTGAAGCTTTCTTT. This codes for CASKASGGKAEAFF.

The chain combines TRBV3-1 (or the pseudogene TRBV3-2) with TRBJ2-7; D might be TRBD1 (7 bases). CDR1 LGHDT and CDR2 YNNKEL come from the germline V gene (reference sequence). V was pared by 0 bases and J by 3 bases, with 21 bases between. The CDR3 is 18 amino acids. This CDR3 reads CASSQESSGGTEIYEQYF. The CDR3 DNA reads TGTGCCAGCAGCCAAGAGTCGTCGGGCGGGACAGAGATCTACGAGCAGTACTTC.

The chain combines TRBV5-4 with TRBJ2-2; D is undetermined. The CDR3 contains 14 residues. V was clipped by 0 bases and J by 3 bases, with 6 bases between them. Germline lookup yields CDR1 SGHNT and CDR2 YYREEE (reference sequence). The CDR3 DNA follows: TGTGCCAGCAGCTTGGGCCAGTACACCGGGGAGCTGTTTTTT. Translating gives CASSLGQYTGELFF.

V usage is TRBV5-4 and J usage is TRBJ2-5, with D uncertain. Trimming took off 4 bases at V and 0 bases at J, with 13 bases between the two ends. The length of the CDR3 is 15 residues. Germline V lookup: CDR1 SGHNT, CDR2 YYREEE (reference sequence). This CDR3 is CASSRLSPYQETQYF. The CDR3 region has the DNA TGTGCCAGCAGCCGACTTAGTCCGTACCAAGAGACCCAGTACTTC.

This clone appeared once. This chain joins TRBV25-1 and TRBJ1-1, with D hard to call. Trimming left V 1 base short and J 5 bases short, with 20 bases between. This CDR3 has 17 amino acids. Germline loops: CDR1 MGHDK, CDR2 SYGVNS. The CDR3 here is CASSEFFSDPIRTEAFF. The CDR3 nucleotides read TGTGCCAGCAGTGAATTTTTCTCAGACCCTATCAGGACTGAAGCTTTCTTT.

The chain is built from TRBV5-1 and TRBJ2-7, with D perhaps TRBD2 (6 bases). Trimming shortened V by 6 bases and J by 0 bases, and 13 bases separated the two germline ends. From germline, CDR1 is SGHRS and CDR2 YFSETQ. The CDR3 sequence is 14 residues long. The CDR3 sequence is CASKPQAGSYEQYF. The CDR3 region has the DNA TGCGCCAGCAAACCTCAAGCGGGCTCCTACGAGCAGTACTTC. Supplemented by reference TRBV5-1 and TRBJ2-7, the full variable domain reads KAGVTQTPRYLIKTRGQQVTLSCSPISGHRSVSWYQQTPGQGLQFLFEYFSETQRNKGNFPGRFSGRQFSNSRSEMNVSTLELGDSALYLCASKPQAGSYEQYFGPGTRLTVT.

The chain couples TRBV7-2 to TRBJ1-1; D gene unclear. CDR1 and CDR2 (germline): SGHTA, FQGNSA. Trimming took off 4 bases at V and 1 base at J, with 16 bases between the two ends. The CDR3 is made up of 16 amino acids. This CDR3 reads CASSSELRLTNTEAFF. The DNA for the CDR3 is TGTGCCAGCAGCTCGGAACTCCGACTTACGAACACTGAAGCTTTCTTT.

The V gene is TRBV18, the J gene TRBJ2-7; 7 bases map to TRBD2. V gave up 6 bases and J gave up 0 bases; unmatched junction bases: 8. The CDR3 is 15 residues long. Germline values: CDR1 KGHSH, CDR2 LQKENI. CDR3: CASSSGTTYSYEQYF. The DNA of the CDR3 is TGTGCCAGCTCTTCCGGGACTACTTACTCCTACGAGCAGTACTTC.

This sequence joins TRBV5-4 and TRBJ2-1; 11 bases agree with TRBD2. This CDR3 has 15 residues. The germline V gene has CDR1 SGHNT and CDR2 YYREEE (reference sequence). V shed 0 bases and J 8 bases; nucleotides not matched to a gene: 4. The chain's CDR3 is CASSLELAGAHEQFF. DNA of the CDR3: TGTGCCAGCAGCTTGGAACTAGCGGGGGCCCATGAGCAGTTCTTC. The full variable domain, with the rest looked up from reference TRBV5-4 and TRBJ2-1, is ETGVTQSPTHLIKTRGQQVTLRCSSQSGHNTVSWYQQALGQGPQFIFQYYREEENGRGNFPPRFSGLQFPNYSSELNVNALELDDSALYLCASSLELAGAHEQFFGPGTRLTVL.

The V and J genes are TRBV29-1 and TRBJ2-3; 7 nucleotides agree with TRBD2. CDR1 and CDR2 (germline): SQVTM, ANQGSEA. This CDR3 has 14 amino acids. V lost 3 bases, J lost 3 bases, and 6 bases stayed unmatched. The CDR3 DNA reads TGCAGCGTTGAGCTTAGCGGGTTAACAGATACGCAGTATTTT. Translated, it gives CSVELSGLTDTQYF.

This rearrangement joins TRBV6-5 to TRBJ1-6, with D possibly TRBD1 on 6 matching bases. This CDR3 has 15 residues. Germline V CDR1 and CDR2: MNHEY, SVGAGI. With 4 bases removed from V and 3 bases from J, the gap between germline ends came to 10 bases. This chain's CDR3 is CASSSTTGYNSPLHF. CDR3 sequence (DNA): TGTGCCAGCAGTTCCACGACAGGCTATAATTCACCCCTCCACTTT.

This clone appeared a single time. An end of the junction does not agree with germline; a read error may underlie this. The chain recombines TRBV12-5 with TRBJ2-5, with 12 positions matching TRBD2. The CDR3 has 16 amino acids. The germline gives CDR1 LGHNT, CDR2 FRNRAP. The CDR3 sequence is CASALTSGGYQETQYF. As DNA, the CDR3 is TGTGCTAGTGCTTTGACTAGCGGGGGCTATCAAGAGACCCAGTACTTC. Using reference TRBV12-5 and TRBJ2-5 for the parts outside the CDR3, the full variable domain is DARVTQTPRHKVTEMGQEVTMRCQPILGHNTVFWYRQTMMQGLELLAYFRNRAPLDDSGMPKDRFSAEMPDATLATLKIQPSEPRDSAVYFCASALTSGGYQETQYFGPGTRLLVL.

The chain is built from TRBV24-1 and TRBJ1-1; maybe TRBD1 (5 bases). V shed 9 bases and J shed 1 base, with 11 bases lying between them. This CDR3 has 13 amino acids. Germline CDR1 reads KGHDR; CDR2 reads SFDVKD. The CDR3 loop is CATFFDRNTEAFF. Here the CDR3 DNA reads TGTGCCACCTTCTTCGACAGGAACACTGAAGCTTTCTTT.

This clone was counted between two and nine times. This rearrangement joins TRBV27 to TRBJ1-6, with a tentative D call TRBD1 (6 bases). V lost 6 bases to trimming and J lost 7 bases, with 13 bases between them. The CDR3 is 14 amino acids. Germline V CDR1 and CDR2: MNHEY, SMNVEV (reference sequence). CDR3 region: CASRAQGANSPLHF. CDR3 in DNA: TGTGCCAGCAGGGCACAGGGAGCCAATTCACCCCTCCACTTT.

The genes are TRBV5-1 and TRBJ1-2; 9 nucleotides align to TRBD1. This CDR3 has 16 residues. Germline V gene data show CDR1 as SGHRS and CDR2 as YFSETQ. Trimming at V came to 3 bases and at J to 3 bases, leaving 9 bases not matched to a gene. The DNA of the CDR3 is TGCGCCAGCAGCTCCCGGGACAGGGATAGCGACTATGGCTACACCTTC. This sequence encodes CASSSRDRDSDYGYTF.